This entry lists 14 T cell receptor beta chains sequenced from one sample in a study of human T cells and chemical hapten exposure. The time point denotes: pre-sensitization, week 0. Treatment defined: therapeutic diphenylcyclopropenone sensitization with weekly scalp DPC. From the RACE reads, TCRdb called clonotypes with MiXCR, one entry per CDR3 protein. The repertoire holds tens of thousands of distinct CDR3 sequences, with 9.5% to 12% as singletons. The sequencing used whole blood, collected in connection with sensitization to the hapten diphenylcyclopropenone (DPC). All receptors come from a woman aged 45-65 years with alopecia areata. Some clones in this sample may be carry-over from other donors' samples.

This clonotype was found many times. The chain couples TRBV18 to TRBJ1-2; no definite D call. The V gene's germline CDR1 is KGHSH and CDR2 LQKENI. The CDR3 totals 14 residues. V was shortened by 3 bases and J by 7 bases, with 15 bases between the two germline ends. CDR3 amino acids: CASSPPQALRGYTF. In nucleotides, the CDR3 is TGTGCCAGCTCACCCCCGCAGGCTCTACGTGGCTACACCTTC.

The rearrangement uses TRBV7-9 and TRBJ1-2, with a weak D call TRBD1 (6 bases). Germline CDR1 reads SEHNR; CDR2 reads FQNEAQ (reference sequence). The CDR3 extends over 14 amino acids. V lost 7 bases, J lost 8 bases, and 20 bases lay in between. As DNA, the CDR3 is TGTGCCAGCACCCCGGACAGCTCTCTTTCGGGCTACACCTTC. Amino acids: CASTPDSSLSGYTF.

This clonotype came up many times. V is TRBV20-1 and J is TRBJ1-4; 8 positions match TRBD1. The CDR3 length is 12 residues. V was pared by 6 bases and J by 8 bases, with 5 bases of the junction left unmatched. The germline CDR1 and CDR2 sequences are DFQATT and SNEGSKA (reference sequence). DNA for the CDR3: TGCAGTGCCACAGGGGGTGGGGAAAAACTGTTTTTT. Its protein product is CSATGGGEKLFF.

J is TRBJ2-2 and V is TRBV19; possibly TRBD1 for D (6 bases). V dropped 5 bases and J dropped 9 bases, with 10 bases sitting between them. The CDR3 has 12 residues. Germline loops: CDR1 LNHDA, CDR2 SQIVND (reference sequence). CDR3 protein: CASSPRDRELFF. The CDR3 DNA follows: TGTGCCAGTAGTCCCCGGGACAGGGAGCTGTTTTTT. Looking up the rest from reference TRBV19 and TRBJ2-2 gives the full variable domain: DGGITQSPKYLFRKEGQNVTLSCEQNLNHDAMYWYRQDPGQGLRLIYYSQIVNDFQKGDIAEGYSVSREKKESFPLTVTSAQKNPTAFYLCASSPRDRELFFGEGSRLTVL.

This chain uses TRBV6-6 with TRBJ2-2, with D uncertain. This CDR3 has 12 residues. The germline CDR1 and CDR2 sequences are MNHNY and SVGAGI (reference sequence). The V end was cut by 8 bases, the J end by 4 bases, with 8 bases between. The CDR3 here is CASSTSTGELFF. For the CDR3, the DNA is TGTGCCAGCTCCACGAGCACCGGGGAGCTGTTTTTT.

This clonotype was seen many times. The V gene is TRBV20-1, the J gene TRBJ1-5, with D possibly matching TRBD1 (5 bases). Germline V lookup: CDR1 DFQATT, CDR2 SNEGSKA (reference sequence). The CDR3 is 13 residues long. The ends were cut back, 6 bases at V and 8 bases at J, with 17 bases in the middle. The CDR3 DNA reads TGCAGTGCAACCGACAGCGCGGGGGAGCCCCAGCATTTT. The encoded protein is CSATDSAGEPQHF.

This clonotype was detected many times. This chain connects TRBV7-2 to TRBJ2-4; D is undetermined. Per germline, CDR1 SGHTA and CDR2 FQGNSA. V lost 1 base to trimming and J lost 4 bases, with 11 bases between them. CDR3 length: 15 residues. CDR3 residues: CASSLDSQVKNIQYF. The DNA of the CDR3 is TGTGCCAGCAGCTTAGATAGCCAGGTGAAAAACATTCAGTACTTC.

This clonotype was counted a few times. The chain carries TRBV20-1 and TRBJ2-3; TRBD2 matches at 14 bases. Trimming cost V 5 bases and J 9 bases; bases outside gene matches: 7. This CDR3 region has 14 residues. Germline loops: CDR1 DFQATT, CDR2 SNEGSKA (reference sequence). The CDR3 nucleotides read TGCAGTGCTCAGGGACTAGCGGGGGAGCGGACGCAGTATTTT. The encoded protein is CSAQGLAGERTQYF.

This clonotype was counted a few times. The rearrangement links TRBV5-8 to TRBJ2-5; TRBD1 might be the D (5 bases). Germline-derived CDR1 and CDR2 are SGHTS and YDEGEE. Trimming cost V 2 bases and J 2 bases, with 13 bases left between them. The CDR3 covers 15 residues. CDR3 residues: CASSFSLGQQETQYF. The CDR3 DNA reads TGTGCCAGCAGCTTTAGCCTGGGGCAACAAGAGACCCAGTACTTC.

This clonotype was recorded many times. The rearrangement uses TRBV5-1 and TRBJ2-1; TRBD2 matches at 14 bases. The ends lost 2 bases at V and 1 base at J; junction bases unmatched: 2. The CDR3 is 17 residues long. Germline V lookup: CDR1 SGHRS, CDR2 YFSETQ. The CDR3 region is CASSFGLAGGSYNEQFF. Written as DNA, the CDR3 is TGCGCCAGCAGCTTTGGACTAGCGGGAGGATCCTACAATGAGCAGTTCTTC. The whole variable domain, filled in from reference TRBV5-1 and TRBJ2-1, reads KAGVTQTPRYLIKTRGQQVTLSCSPISGHRSVSWYQQTPGQGLQFLFEYFSETQRNKGNFPGRFSGRQFSNSRSEMNVSTLELGDSALYLCASSFGLAGGSYNEQFFGPGTRLTVL.

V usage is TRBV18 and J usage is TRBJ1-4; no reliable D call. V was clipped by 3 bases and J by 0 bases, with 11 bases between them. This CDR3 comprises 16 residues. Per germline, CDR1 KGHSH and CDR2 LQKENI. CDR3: CASSPSLGATNEKLFF. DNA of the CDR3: TGTGCCAGCTCACCGTCACTTGGGGCAACTAATGAAAAACTGTTTTTT.

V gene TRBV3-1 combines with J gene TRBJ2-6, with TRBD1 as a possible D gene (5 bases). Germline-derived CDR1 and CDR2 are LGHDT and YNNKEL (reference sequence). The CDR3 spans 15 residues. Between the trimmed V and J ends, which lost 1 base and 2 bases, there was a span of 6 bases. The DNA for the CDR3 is TGTGCCAGCAGCCAAGGGGGCGCTGGGGCCAACGTCCTGACTTTC. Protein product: CASSQGGAGANVLTF. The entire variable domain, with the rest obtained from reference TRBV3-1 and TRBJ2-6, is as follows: DTAVSQTPKYLVTQMGNDKSIKCEQNLGHDTMYWYKQDSKKFLKIMFSYNNKELIINETVPNRFSPKSPDKAHLNLHINSLELGDSAVYFCASSQGGAGANVLTFGAGSRLTVL.

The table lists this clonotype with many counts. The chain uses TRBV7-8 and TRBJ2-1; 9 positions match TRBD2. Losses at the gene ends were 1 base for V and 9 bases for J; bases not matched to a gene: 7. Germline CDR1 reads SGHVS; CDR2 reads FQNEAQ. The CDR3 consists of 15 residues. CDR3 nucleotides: TGTGCCAGCAGCTTAGAGGGCGGGAGGGCTGGTGAGCAGTTCTTC. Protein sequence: CASSLEGGRAGEQFF.

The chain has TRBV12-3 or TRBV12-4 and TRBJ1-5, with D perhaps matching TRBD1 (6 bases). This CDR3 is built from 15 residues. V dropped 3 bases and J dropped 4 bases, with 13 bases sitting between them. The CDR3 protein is CASSFAGQSNQPQHF. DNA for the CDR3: TGTGCCAGCAGTTTTGCTGGACAGTCAAATCAGCCCCAGCATTTT.